The 2 T cell receptor beta chains reported below all come from one sample, sequenced in a study of cytomegalovirus exposure and HLA in healthy donors. Here immunoSEQ multiplex PCR was the method, and the copy in TCRdb shows in-frame clones only, minus some. The table records 220,000 or so clones, 65% to 85% of them present only once. Sequencing was carried out using PBMCs. The receptors come from a woman aged 30 to 39 in good health and CMV-seropositive.

The sample holds one count of this clone. The J gene is TRBJ1-3, the V gene TRBV6-5; D is undetermined. Germline lookup yields CDR1 MNHEY and CDR2 SVGAGI. This CDR3 contains 13 residues. V dropped 8 bases and J dropped 1 base, with 9 bases sitting between them. The DNA of the CDR3 is TGTGCCAGCGTATCTTTGTCTGGAAACACCATATATTTT. Amino acids: CASVSLSGNTIYF.

The V and J genes are TRBV6-1 and TRBJ2-7, with 10 bases identical to TRBD1. This CDR3 has 15 residues. Germline V CDR1 and CDR2: MNHNS, SASEGT. V shed 8 bases and J 3 bases; nucleotides not matched to a gene: 10. CDR3 in DNA: TGTGCCAGCCCTCGGGGGACAGGGGTTAACTACGAGCAGTACTTC. This sequence encodes CASPRGTGVNYEQYF.